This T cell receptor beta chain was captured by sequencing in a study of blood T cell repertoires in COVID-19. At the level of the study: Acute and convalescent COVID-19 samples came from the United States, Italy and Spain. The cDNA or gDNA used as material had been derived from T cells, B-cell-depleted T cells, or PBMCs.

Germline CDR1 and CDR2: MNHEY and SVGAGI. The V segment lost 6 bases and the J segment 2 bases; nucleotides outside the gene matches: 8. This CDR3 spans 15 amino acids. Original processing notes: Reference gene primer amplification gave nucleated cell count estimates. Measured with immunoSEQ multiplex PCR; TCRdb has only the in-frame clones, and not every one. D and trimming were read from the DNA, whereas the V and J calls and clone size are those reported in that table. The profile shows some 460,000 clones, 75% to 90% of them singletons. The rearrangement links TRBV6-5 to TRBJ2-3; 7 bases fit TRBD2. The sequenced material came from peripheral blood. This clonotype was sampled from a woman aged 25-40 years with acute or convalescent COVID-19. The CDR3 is CASSPGGWSTDTQYF. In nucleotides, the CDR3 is TGTGCCAGCAGCCCGGGGGGTTGGTCCACAGATACGCAGTATTTT.